The 24 T cell receptor beta chains listed next were all sequenced from one sample in a study of tumor-infiltrating lymphocytes in primary liver carcinoma (TCRdb year 2017). The listed sequencing device is Illumina HiSeq 2500. A constant-region primer and ProtoScript II reverse transcriptase were used to reverse-transcribe TCRbeta-specific cDNA from around 530 ng total RNA. The TCRbeta libraries were prepared through three rounds of nested multiplex PCR following a slightly modified ARM-PCR procedure. Multiplex TRBV1-TRBV30 forward primers and a Cbeta reverse primer were used in the first two PCR rounds, each of which was run for around 9 cycles. The public reads were run again by TCRdb, first through fastp at Q25 and then through MiXCR, and only productive beta chains were kept. Rows with a matching CDR3 protein are joined into one entry that keeps the most common DNA and genes. Within this sample are 150,000 to 200,000 distinct CDR3 sequences, with roughly three fifths of them counted one time only. In total, the top ten clones hold 65% to 80% of the sample.

RNA from unsorted whole blood was extracted with TRIzol reagent, and germline DNA was obtained with the DNeasy Blood & Tissue kit. Sequenced input: peripheral blood. The receptors were sampled from a man between 40 and 49 years old with primary liver carcinoma and hepatitis B virus infection.

The chain combines TRBV6-1 with TRBJ2-3, with a tentative D call TRBD2 (7 bases). This CDR3 contains 15 residues. The V gene lost 8 bases and the J gene lost 1 base, with 16 bases spanning the gap. Germline V gene sequence: CDR1 MNHNS, CDR2 SASEGT. The CDR3, as DNA: TGTGCCAGCCATCTTTTAGGGGGGGGCACAGATACGCAGTATTTT. It yields the protein CASHLLGGGTDTQYF.

The sample holds one count of this clonotype. The rearrangement links TRBV7-8 to TRBJ2-3, with D unresolved. The V end was cut by 3 bases, the J end by 5 bases, with 15 bases between. Germline V gene sequence: CDR1 SGHVS, CDR2 FQNEAQ. The CDR3 is made up of 15 amino acids. In DNA, the CDR3 is TGTGCCAGCAGCTTTGGTGGACCTTCGGAAGATACGCAGTATTTT. This sequence encodes CASSFGGPSEDTQYF.

In its sample, this clonotype was seen once. This sequence joins TRBV11-2 and TRBJ2-1; 8 bases are a match to TRBD2. The V and J ends lost 1 base and 9 bases, in that order; junction bases with no gene match: 8. Per the germline V gene, CDR1 is SGHAT and CDR2 is FQNNGV. The CDR3 length is 15 residues. CDR3 residues: CASSLVCGRISEQFF. CDR3 DNA: TGTGCCAGCAGCTTAGTGTGCGGGAGGATTAGTGAGCAGTTCTTC.

Points on this clonotype: Given the absence of the conserved phenylalanine or tryptophan at the CDR3 end, a read error is likely. This chain uses TRBV14 with TRBJ2-7; the match to TRBD1 covers 10 bases. CDR1 SGHDN and CDR2 FVKESK come from the germline V gene. The CDR3 covers 17 residues. V dropped 4 bases and J dropped 4; count of bases not matched to a gene: 13. The CDR3 region is CASSLVQRGQGRYEQYL. As DNA, the CDR3 is TGTGCCAGCAGCCTTGTCCAGCGGGGACAGGGGAGATACGAGCAGTACCTC.

Ten or more counts support this clonotype. The J gene is TRBJ1-4, the V gene TRBV11-2, with TRBD1 as a possible D gene (6 bases). The CDR3 totals 14 residues. Trimming left V 2 bases short and J 7 bases short, with 11 bases between. Germline V gene data show CDR1 as SGHAT and CDR2 as FQNNGV. The CDR3 loop reads CASSLWGASEKLFF. The CDR3 DNA sequence: TGTGCCAGCAGCTTATGGGGGGCTTCTGAAAAACTGTTTTTT.

Remarks on this clonotype: No conserved phenylalanine or tryptophan ends this CDR3, so it is likely a read error. The chain uses TRBV29-1 and TRBJ2-7; maybe TRBD2 (6 bases). The CDR3 has 13 amino acids. Germline V gives CDR1 SQVTM, CDR2 ANQGSEA. The V and J ends lost 6 bases and 1 base respectively, with 13 bases between them. CDR3 DNA: TGCAGCGTACACACCGGGACTTCCTACGAGCAGTACTTA. This encodes CSVHTGTSYEQYL.

This clonotype was observed a handful of times. This chain joins TRBV7-9 and TRBJ2-5, with D possibly matching TRBD1 (5 bases). The CDR3 is 15 residues long. CDR1 and CDR2 from the germline V gene are SEHNR and FQNEAQ (reference sequence). The V end lost 5 bases, the J end lost 5 bases, and 18 bases lay between the germline ends. The CDR3 reads CASSPAQGPVETQYF. CDR3 in DNA: TGTGCCAGCAGCCCAGCGCAGGGCCCGGTGGAGACCCAGTACTTC. The full variable domain, completed using reference TRBV7-9 and TRBJ2-5, is DTGVSQNPRHKITKRGQNVTFRCDPISEHNRLYWYRQTLGQGPEFLTYFQNEAQLEKSRLLSDRFSAERPKGSFSTLEIQRTEQGDSAMYLCASSPAQGPVETQYFGPGTRLLVL.

This clonotype was counted a few times. The V call is TRBV6-5, the J call TRBJ2-7; 9 bases agree with TRBD1. The CDR3 spans 14 residues. V was clipped by 2 bases and J by 3 bases; unmatched bases: 2. Germline CDR1 MNHEY, CDR2 SVGAGI. CDR3 amino acids: CASSYGTGYYEQYF. The CDR3 DNA sequence: TGTGCCAGCAGTTACGGGACAGGGTACTACGAGCAGTACTTC.

Concerning this clonotype itself: This may stem from a read error, because a much larger clone lies one nucleotide away. The rearrangement links TRBV6-1 to TRBJ2-1; D gene uncertain. The CDR3 runs to 13 residues. Germline V gene data show CDR1 as MNHNS and CDR2 as SASEGT. This CDR3 reads CASSEALRNVQFF. The CDR3 DNA reads TGTGCCAGCAGTGAAGCGCTCCGCAATGTGCAGTTCTTC.

Points on this clonotype: An end of the junction differs from the germline gene, which may be a read error. The gene calls are TRBV5-6 and TRBJ2-5, with a possible D match to TRBD2 (6 bases). Germline loops: CDR1 SGHDT, CDR2 YYEEEE. The CDR3 length is 15 residues. The chain's CDR3 is CASRLEGSGLGTQYF. DNA of the CDR3: TGTGCCAGCAGGTTGGAGGGGTCAGGTCTTGGGACCCAGTACTTC.

V gene TRBV6-5 combines with J gene TRBJ1-5, with D unresolved. Germline V gene lookup returns CDR1 MNHEY and CDR2 SVGAGI. This CDR3 comprises 14 residues. V was clipped by 4 bases and J by 6 bases, with 13 bases between them. The CDR3 spells CASSSGSLGQPQHF. The CDR3 DNA reads as TGTGCCAGCAGTTCAGGCTCTTTGGGTCAGCCCCAGCATTTT.

The rearrangement links TRBV5-1 to TRBJ2-1; 8 positions agree with TRBD2. Germline V gives CDR1 SGHRS, CDR2 YFSETQ. CDR3 length equals 13 residues. Trimming cost V 4 bases and J 9 bases; bases outside gene matches: 6. CDR3 loop: CASSGGLGGEQFF. CDR3 bases: TGCGCCAGCAGCGGGGGACTAGGAGGTGAGCAGTTCTTC.

This clonotype occurred many times. The J gene is TRBJ2-2, the V gene TRBV29-1; D uncertain. The V end was cut by 5 bases, the J end by 5 bases, with 9 bases between. Germline CDR1 reads SQVTM; CDR2 reads ANQGSEA. This CDR3 region has 12 residues. CDR3: CSVYSGTGELFF. CDR3 sequence (DNA): TGCAGCGTTTATTCTGGGACCGGGGAGCTGTTTTTT.

Details on this clonotype: One end of the junction does not line up with germline, which may come from a read error. This chain joins TRBV11-2 and TRBJ2-2; D is possibly TRBD2 (5 bases). The germline CDR1 and CDR2 sequences are SGHAT and FQNNGV. The CDR3 sequence is 15 residues long. CDR3 coding DNA: TGTGTCAGCAGCTTACAGTACTCTAACACCGGGGAGCTGTCTTTT. It encodes CVSSLQYSNTGELSF.

This chain joins TRBV14 and TRBJ1-1, with D hard to call. The CDR3 loop spans 16 amino acids. The germline CDR1 and CDR2 sequences are SGHDN and FVKESK. Deletions cut 0 bases from V and 0 bases from J, with 11 bases between. In DNA, the CDR3 is TGTGCCAGCAGCCAAGATCGTGGTCAGCTGAACACTGAAGCTTTCTTT. Translated: CASSQDRGQLNTEAFF.

This clonotype was seen just once. The V gene is TRBV28, the J gene TRBJ2-6; maybe TRBD2 (6 bases). Per germline, CDR1 MDHEN and CDR2 SYDVKM. The length of the CDR3 is 17 residues. The CDR3 bases are TGTGTCAACAAAGGCGGGACGGGTAAAAGGGGGGCCAACGTCCTGACTTTC. Residues: CVNKGGTGKRGANVLTF.

This clonotype has a count of ten or more. The chain recombines TRBV11-1 with TRBJ2-1; 11 nucleotides match TRBD1. With 2 bases clipped from V and 6 bases from J, the junction kept 6 bases outside the gene matches. CDR1 and CDR2 from the germline V gene are SGHAT and FQDESV (reference sequence). The CDR3 length is 16 residues. Written as DNA, the CDR3 is TGTGCCAGCAGCTTACTAGGGACAGGGGGTACCAATGAGCAGTTCTTC. This encodes CASSLLGTGGTNEQFF.

V is TRBV2 and J is TRBJ2-2, with 11 bases lining up with TRBD2. V shed 6 bases, J shed 7 bases, and the junction held 7 bases outside the gene matches. Germline V gene lookup returns CDR1 SNHLY and CDR2 FYNNEI. This CDR3 region has 15 residues. CDR3: CASRRLAGRVGELFF. The CDR3 nucleotides are TGTGCCAGCAGGAGACTAGCGGGAAGGGTCGGGGAGCTGTTTTTT. The whole variable domain, remainder taken from reference TRBV2 and TRBJ2-2, is EPEVTQTPSHQVTQMGQEVILRCVPISNHLYFYWYRQILGQKVEFLVSFYNNEISEKSEIFDDQFSVERPDGSNFTLKIRSTKLEDSAMYFCASRRLAGRVGELFFGEGSRLTVL.

As regards this clonotype: A read error may account for a junction end that differs from germline. The gene calls are TRBV11-2 and TRBJ2-5, with 9 bases identical to TRBD2. CDR3 length: 14 amino acids. Germline loops: CDR1 SGHAT, CDR2 FQNNGV. CDR3 in amino acids: CVSTRLAEQETQYF. In DNA form, the CDR3 reads TGTGTCAGCACGCGACTAGCGGAACAAGAGACCCAGTACTTC.

Worth noting for this clonotype: The conserved phenylalanine or tryptophan is not found at the CDR3 terminus, so this likely reflects a read error. The CDR3 DNA reads as TGTGCCAGCAGTGCCGGGACCCCTGGGACCGGGGAGCTGTTTATT. It is translated as CASSAGTPGTGELFI. The chain combines TRBV12-3 or TRBV12-4 with TRBJ2-2; either TRBD1 or TRBD2 may fit D (5 bases each). This CDR3 region has 15 residues. V gave up 5 bases and J gave up 5 bases, with 15 bases separating them.

This clonotype showed up many times. The V and J genes are TRBV12-3 or TRBV12-4 and TRBJ2-5; tentatively, D is TRBD2 (5 bases). Trimming cost V 4 bases and J 3 bases, with 6 bases left between them. This CDR3 is 12 amino acids long. The CDR3 is CASSSGEETQYF. The CDR3 nucleotides read TGTGCCAGCAGTTCCGGGGAAGAGACCCAGTACTTC.

This rearrangement joins TRBV13 to TRBJ2-7, with TRBD2 as a possible D gene (6 bases). V was trimmed by 0 bases and J by 3 bases, leaving 9 bases between them. The CDR3 spans 14 residues. CDR1 and CDR2 from the germline V gene are PRHDT and FYEKMQ (reference sequence). The CDR3 loop is CASSLGGRRYEQYF. The CDR3 DNA is TGTGCCAGCAGCTTAGGAGGGAGGCGCTACGAGCAGTACTTC.

The chain joins TRBV6-1 to TRBJ2-3; 9 nucleotides agree with TRBD1. Per the germline V gene, CDR1 is MNHNS and CDR2 is SASEGT. The CDR3 length is 15 residues. The trim removed 5 bases at V and 3 bases at J, leaving 6 bases unmatched. The chain's CDR3 is CASSQDRGRTDTQYF. The CDR3 nucleotides read TGTGCCAGCAGTCAGGACAGGGGTCGAACAGATACGCAGTATTTT.

This clonotype was seen only once. The junction departs from the called germline gene at one end, perhaps through a read error. V gene TRBV5-1 combines with J gene TRBJ2-1, with D unclear. The germline V gene has CDR1 SGHRS and CDR2 YFSETQ. CDR3 length: 14 residues. CDR3 protein: CASSTLTTYNEQFF. DNA for the CDR3: TGCGCCAGCAGCACCTTGACAACATACAATGAGCAATTCTTC.